Below, 5 T cell receptor beta chains from the same sample are listed, as sequenced in a study of cytomegalovirus exposure and HLA in healthy donors. Method: immunoSEQ multiplex PCR; TCRdb's copy keeps in-frame clones and lacks some. The sample consists of more than 90,000 clones, roughly nine tenths of them appearing once. Source material: PBMCs. The receptor set was obtained from a man aged 18-30 years in good health and CMV-seropositive.

The chain is built from TRBV7-8 and TRBJ1-1, with 7 bases aligning to TRBD1. The trim removed 5 bases at V and 0 bases at J, leaving 12 bases unmatched. Germline assignment: CDR1 SGHVS and CDR2 FQNEAQ. The length of the CDR3 is 17 residues. The DNA for the CDR3 is TGTGCCAGCAGCCCCTATTCCGGGACAGCCATGAACACTGAAGCTTTCTTT. As protein: CASSPYSGTAMNTEAFF.

This chain joins TRBV28 and TRBJ1-4; TRBD1 agrees at 8 bases. With 5 bases clipped from V and 8 bases from J, the junction kept 10 bases outside the gene matches. Germline-derived CDR1 and CDR2 are MDHEN and SYDVKM. This CDR3 contains 15 residues. The CDR3 DNA sequence: TGTGCCAGCAGTGCACCCGGGACAGGATACGAAAAACTGTTTTTT. Translated, it gives CASSAPGTGYEKLFF.

This chain joins TRBV29-1 and TRBJ2-7; D is uncertain. The CDR3 runs 15 residues. Germline V gene lookup returns CDR1 SQVTM and CDR2 ANQGSEA. The ends were cut back, 3 bases at V and 0 bases at J, with 15 bases in the middle. Here the CDR3 DNA reads TGCAGCGTTGAGAAGTTTGCACAAGACTCCTACGAGCAGTACTTC. It codes for CSVEKFAQDSYEQYF.

CDR3 amino acids: CASSQDGTGGENSPLHF. CDR3 bases: TGTGCCAGTAGCCAAGATGGGACAGGGGGTGAGAATTCACCCCTCCACTTT. The chain joins TRBV19 to TRBJ1-6; 11 bases match TRBD1. The CDR3 loop spans 17 amino acids. Germline values: CDR1 LNHDA, CDR2 SQIVND (reference sequence). The V gene end was trimmed by 6 bases and the J gene end by 7 bases; junction bases not matched to a gene: 11. The variable domain in full, completed from reference TRBV19 and TRBJ1-6, reads DGGITQSPKYLFRKEGQNVTLSCEQNLNHDAMYWYRQDPGQGLRLIYYSQIVNDFQKGDIAEGYSVSREKKESFPLTVTSAQKNPTAFYLCASSQDGTGGENSPLHFGNGTRLTVT.

The CDR3 bases are TGCAGCGTCGGCCAGGTCTCTCCGTACAATGAGCAGTTCTTC. Translation gives CSVGQVSPYNEQFF. The J gene is TRBJ2-1, the V gene TRBV29-1; D unclear. The CDR3 is 14 residues long. The V gene lost 6 bases and the J gene lost 4 bases, with 16 bases spanning the gap. Germline V gene lookup returns CDR1 SQVTM and CDR2 ANQGSEA.